This is a list of T cell receptor beta chains from one sample in a study of cytomegalovirus exposure and HLA in healthy donors. Repertoires were generated with immunoSEQ multiplex PCR, while TCRdb's copy carries only in-frame clones and drops some. This sample has approximately 140,000 clones, with roughly 80% found just once. The sample consisted of PBMCs. Receptors originate from a woman between 45 and 65 years old in good health and CMV-seropositive. Both conserved end residues are part of each CDR3.

j_call: TRBJ1-1; v_call: TRBV5-1; cdr3_aa: CASSLQPRGLSANTEAFF
j_call: TRBJ1-1; v_call: TRBV6-1; cdr3_aa: CASSPVGGMNTEAFF
j_call: TRBJ2-1; v_call: TRBV30; cdr3_aa: CAWTETSYNEQFF
j_call: TRBJ2-7; v_call: TRBV5-6; cdr3_aa: CASSLDRYEQYF
j_call: TRBJ1-1; v_call: TRBV6-5; cdr3_aa: CASSYQATGALQAFF
j_call: TRBJ1-2; v_call: TRBV9; cdr3_aa: CASSTHRAGLGSYTF
j_call: TRBJ1-4; v_call: TRBV20-1; cdr3_aa: CSATTREKLFF
j_call: TRBJ1-1; v_call: TRBV9; cdr3_aa: CASSVGGGRTEAFF
j_call: TRBJ2-3; v_call: TRBV13; cdr3_aa: CASSWPGRGLTDTQYF
j_call: TRBJ1-5; v_call: TRBV19; cdr3_aa: CASSTGGSRPQHF
j_call: TRBJ1-1; v_call: TRBV5-1; cdr3_aa: CASSLDLPRTGTEAFF
j_call: TRBJ2-7; v_call: TRBV28; cdr3_aa: CASSYPRQGLPYEQYF
j_call: TRBJ2-7; v_call: TRBV18; cdr3_aa: CASSPPDSWRSYEQYF
j_call: TRBJ1-1; v_call: TRBV21-1; cdr3_aa: CASSKPVRDRGVNTEAFF
j_call: TRBJ1-1; v_call: TRBV11-2; cdr3_aa: CASRHGQGVPEAFF
j_call: TRBJ1-1; v_call: TRBV2; cdr3_aa: CAIPFRTGGSEAFF
j_call: TRBJ1-5; v_call: TRBV7-2; cdr3_aa: CASSLDRYQPQHF
j_call: TRBJ1-6; v_call: TRBV9; cdr3_aa: CASSPGQGRSYNSPLHF
j_call: TRBJ2-5; v_call: TRBV5-3; cdr3_aa: CARSLAGRGRWETQYF
j_call: TRBJ1-2; v_call: TRBV7-2; cdr3_aa: CASSLVTGTGEGGYTF
j_call: TRBJ2-5; v_call: TRBV7-6; cdr3_aa: CASSLEGLAGGQETQYF
j_call: TRBJ2-5; v_call: TRBV27; cdr3_aa: CASSLYGGLEETQYF
j_call: TRBJ2-7; v_call: TRBV10-3; cdr3_aa: CAISRQDYEQYF
j_call: TRBJ2-2; v_call: TRBV4-1; cdr3_aa: CASSQASQGGELFF
j_call: TRBJ2-3; v_call: TRBV19; cdr3_aa: CASSIAASGVDTQYF
j_call: TRBJ1-4; v_call: TRBV19; cdr3_aa: CASIYTGTGNEKLFF
j_call: TRBJ2-1; v_call: TRBV7-9; cdr3_aa: CASTSRGQGVNEQFF
j_call: TRBJ2-5; v_call: TRBV19; cdr3_aa: CASSPGGLGETQYF
j_call: TRBJ2-7; v_call: TRBV9; cdr3_aa: CASSVGIRPFSSSYEQYF
j_call: TRBJ2-3; v_call: TRBV29-1; cdr3_aa: CSVEAYSGAEDTQYF
j_call: TRBJ1-4; v_call: TRBV7-9; cdr3_aa: CSSSLVSGTGGNEKLFF
j_call: TRBJ1-1; v_call: TRBV14; cdr3_aa: CASSHKIRTGGRTEAFF
j_call: TRBJ2-5; v_call: TRBV7-9; cdr3_aa: CASSPTQVRDIKENQYF
j_call: TRBJ1-6; v_call: TRBV20-1; cdr3_aa: CSARQGRPLHF
j_call: TRBJ1-2; v_call: TRBV2; cdr3_aa: CASITTGDGYTF
j_call: TRBJ1-6; v_call: TRBV27; cdr3_aa: CASRSKTGAGEYNSPLHF
j_call: TRBJ2-2; v_call: TRBV7-8; cdr3_aa: CASSIRTSAPRELFF
j_call: TRBJ1-4; v_call: TRBV5-1; cdr3_aa: CASSQLTGGDYEKLFF
j_call: TRBJ2-3; v_call: TRBV7-2; cdr3_aa: CASSEQGQGSADTQYF
j_call: TRBJ1-1; v_call: TRBV18; cdr3_aa: CASSLPGGKNTEAFF
j_call: TRBJ2-7; v_call: TRBV29-1; cdr3_aa: CSVEAAGTYEQYF
j_call: TRBJ2-1; v_call: TRBV4-1; cdr3_aa: CASSQASGGSYNEQFF
j_call: TRBJ1-2; v_call: TRBV5-4; cdr3_aa: CASSFQGAHGYTF
j_call: TRBJ2-3; v_call: TRBV7-2; cdr3_aa: CASSGRGMDTDTQYF